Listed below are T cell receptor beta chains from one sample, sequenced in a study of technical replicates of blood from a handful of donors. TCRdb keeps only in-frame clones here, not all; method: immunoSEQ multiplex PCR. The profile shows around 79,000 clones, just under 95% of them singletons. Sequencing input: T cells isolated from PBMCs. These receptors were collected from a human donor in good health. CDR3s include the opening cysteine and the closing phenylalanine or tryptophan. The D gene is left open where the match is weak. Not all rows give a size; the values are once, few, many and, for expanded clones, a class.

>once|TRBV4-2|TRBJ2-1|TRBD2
TGTGCCAGCACCCTAGCGGGAGAAGCAAATGAGCAGTTCTTC
CASTLAGEANEQFF
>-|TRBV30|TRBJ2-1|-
TGTGCCTGGAGTGACTTAGCGGACTACAATGAGCAGTTCTTC
CAWSDLADYNEQFF
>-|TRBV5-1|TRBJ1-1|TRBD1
TGCGCCAGCAGCTCTGAACCGGGACAGAGTCTCCACACTGAAGCTTTCTTT
CASSSEPGQSLHTEAFF
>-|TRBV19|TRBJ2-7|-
TGTGCCAGTAGTAATCAGGCGAGCTACGAGCAGTACTTC
CASSNQASYEQYF
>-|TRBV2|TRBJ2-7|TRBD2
TGTGCCAGCTCGGGGGGAGGCAACTACGAGCAGTACTTC
CASSGGGNYEQYF
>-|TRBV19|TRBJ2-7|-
TGTGCCAGTAGTATCTCTGGGGGACTTAGCTACGAGCAGTACTTC
CASSISGGLSYEQYF
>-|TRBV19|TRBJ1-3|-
TGTGCCAGTAGGGGGGTTGGACAGAGCTCTGGAAACACCATATATTTT
CASRGVGQSSGNTIYF
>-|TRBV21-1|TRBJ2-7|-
TGTGCCAGCAGCAAAGGGGTGGGGACTAGCGGGGAGACCTACGAGCAGTACTTC
CASSKGVGTSGETYEQYF
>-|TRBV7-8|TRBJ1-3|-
TGTGCCAGCAGCTTAGCTCAGGGGAGCTCTGGAAACACCATATATTTT
CASSLAQGSSGNTIYF
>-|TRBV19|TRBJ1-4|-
TGTGCCAGTAGTACCGGAGACAGGCTTAATGAAAAACTGTTTTTT
CASSTGDRLNEKLFF
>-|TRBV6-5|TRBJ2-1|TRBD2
TGTGCCAGCAGTCCCCTAGCGGGAGACAATGAGCAGTTCTTC
CASSPLAGDNEQFF
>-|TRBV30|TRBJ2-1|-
TGTGCCTGGAGTGTACTATCCTACAATGAGCAGTTCTTC
CAWSVLSYNEQFF
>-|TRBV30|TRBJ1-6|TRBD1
TGTGCCTGGAGTGTACTCCGGACAGGGAATAGTCGAGATTCACCCCTCCACTTT
CAWSVLRTGNSRDSPLHF
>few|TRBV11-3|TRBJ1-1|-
TGTGCCAGCAGCTTAGGCCCAGGGATTGAAGCTTTCTTT
CASSLGPGIEAFF
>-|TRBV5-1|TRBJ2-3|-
TGCGCCAGCAGCCCTAGGGGGGGGGATACGCAGTATTTT
CASSPRGGDTQYF
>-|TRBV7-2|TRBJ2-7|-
TGTGCCAGCAGCTTTCTTTCCTCCTACGAGCAGTACTTC
CASSFLSSYEQYF
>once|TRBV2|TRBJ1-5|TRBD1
TGTGCCAGCAGGATGCCGGGACAGGGGAGCCAGCCCCAGCATTTT
CASRMPGQGSQPQHF
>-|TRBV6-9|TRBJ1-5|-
TGTGCCAGTAGTGAGGGTTTTTGGCCCCAGCATTTT
CASSEGFWPQHF
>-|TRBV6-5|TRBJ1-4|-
TGTGCCAGCGGTTCATATGGGGGGGGTCAAGAAAAACTGTTTTTT
CASGSYGGGQEKLFF
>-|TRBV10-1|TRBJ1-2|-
TGCGCCAGCACCATTTCTATTACTATTTATGGCTACACCTTC
CASTISITIYGYTF
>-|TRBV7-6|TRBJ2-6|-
TGTGCCAGCAGCTTGGCAGGTATCTCTGGGGCCAACGTCCTGACTTTC
CASSLAGISGANVLTF
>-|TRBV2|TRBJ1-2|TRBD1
TGTGCCAGCAGTCCGACAGGGGGCGATCAGTTCCACACCTTC
CASSPTGGDQFHTF
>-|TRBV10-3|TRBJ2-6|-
TGTGCCATACAAAGTCGGGCCAACGTCCTGACTTTC
CAIQSRANVLTF
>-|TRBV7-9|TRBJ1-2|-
TGTGCCAGCAGTCTAGAGGTTCGCGAGGCCTGTTTC
CASSLEVREACF
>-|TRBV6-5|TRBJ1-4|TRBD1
TGTGCCAGCAGTTACCGTTACAGGGGCACTAATGAAAAACTGTTTTTT
CASSYRYRGTNEKLFF
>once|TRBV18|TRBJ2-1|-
TGTGCCAGCTCACCCCCATTAGGGACATCTAAGAATGAGCAGTTCTTC
CASSPPLGTSKNEQFF
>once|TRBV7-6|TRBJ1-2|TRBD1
TGTGCCAGCAGCCCCGAGGGACAGGGATACTATGGCTACACCTTC
CASSPEGQGYYGYTF
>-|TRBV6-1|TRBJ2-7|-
TGTGCCAGCAGTGAAGTTGCGGGGACCCCCTACGAGCAGTACTTC
CASSEVAGTPYEQYF
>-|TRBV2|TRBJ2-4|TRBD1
TGTGCCAGCAGCCTGCAGGGGGTCGACTCCTTC
CASSLQGVDSF
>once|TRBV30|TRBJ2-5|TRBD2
TGTGCCTGGAGTAGAGTAGCGGGACAACCAGGGACCCAGTACTTC
CAWSRVAGQPGTQYF
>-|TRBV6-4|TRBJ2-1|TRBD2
TGTGCCAGCAGTAGGCTAGCGGGAGGGGTCAATGAGCAGTTCTTC
CASSRLAGGVNEQFF
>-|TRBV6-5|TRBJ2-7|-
TGTGCCAGCAGTCGAGACAGGGACTCGTTCTACGAGCAGTACTTC
CASSRDRDSFYEQYF
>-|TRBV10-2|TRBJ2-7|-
TGCGCCAGCAGTGCGCCCCTCGGGATCTCCTACGAGCAGTACTTC
CASSAPLGISYEQYF
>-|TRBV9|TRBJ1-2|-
TGTGCCAGCAGCGTAGCATCCGGGGGAAGCGGCTACACCTTC
CASSVASGGSGYTF
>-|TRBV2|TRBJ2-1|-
TGTGCCAGCAGTAGGGAGCCAGGGGAGTTCTTC
CASSREPGEFF
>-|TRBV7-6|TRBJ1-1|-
TGTGCCAGCAGCTTAGATGGCGAAGGGGGGAACACTGAAGCTTTCTTT
CASSLDGEGGNTEAFF
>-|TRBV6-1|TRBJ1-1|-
TGTGCCAGCAGTGAAATAGGAGCCACTGAAGCTTTCTTT
CASSEIGATEAFF
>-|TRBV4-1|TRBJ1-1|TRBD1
TGCGCCAGCAGCCAACCCGACAGGGCAGGGCTTGAAGCTTTCTTT
CASSQPDRAGLEAFF
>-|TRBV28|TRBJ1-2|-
TGTGCCAGCAGCTCCCACACCGAGGACTATGGCTACACCTTC
CASSSHTEDYGYTF
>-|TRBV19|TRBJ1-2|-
TGTGCCAGTAGTATATCGGACAAGACGGTCTATGGCTACACCTTC
CASSISDKTVYGYTF
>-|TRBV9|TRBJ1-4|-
TGTGCCAGCAGCGTATGGGGGGGGGACGGAGAAAAACTGTTTTTT
CASSVWGGDGEKLFF
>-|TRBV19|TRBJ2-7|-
TGTGCCAGTAGTACGGGATATCCTACCTACGAGCAGTACTTC
CASSTGYPTYEQYF
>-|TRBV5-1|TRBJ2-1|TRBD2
TGCGCCAGCAGCTTGGGACTAGCGGAGGACAATGAGCAGTTCTTC
CASSLGLAEDNEQFF
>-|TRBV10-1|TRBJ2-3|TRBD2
TGCGCCAGCAGAGGACTAGCGGTTACAGATACGCAGTATTTT
CASRGLAVTDTQYF
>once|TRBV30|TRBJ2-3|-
TGTGCCTGGAACTCGCCGGGGGATACGCAGTATTTT
CAWNSPGDTQYF
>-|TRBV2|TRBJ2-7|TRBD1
TGTGCCAGCAGGGGGACAGAAAGCTACGAGCAGTACTTC
CASRGTESYEQYF
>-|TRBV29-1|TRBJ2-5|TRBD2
TGCAGCGTCGACGCGGGACTAGCTCAAGAGACCCAGTACTTC
CSVDAGLAQETQYF
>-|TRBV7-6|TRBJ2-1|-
TGTGCCAGCGTAAAGAGGGACATTTCCTACAATGAGCAGTTCTTC
CASVKRDISYNEQFF
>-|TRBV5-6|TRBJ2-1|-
TGTGCCAGCAGCTTCCGGACGGAGGCGGAGCAGTTCTTC
CASSFRTEAEQFF
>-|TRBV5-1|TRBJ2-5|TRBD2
TGCGCCAGCAGCTCGGGACTAGCGGGAGCCGAGACCCAGTACTTC
CASSSGLAGAETQYF
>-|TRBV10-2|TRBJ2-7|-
TGCGCCAGCAGTGAGTCACGAGGGTCCTCCTACGAGCAGTACTTC
CASSESRGSSYEQYF
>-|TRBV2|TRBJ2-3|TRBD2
TGTGCCAGCAGTGAATGGCTAGCGGGATGGCGGGACACAGATACGCAGTATTTT
CASSEWLAGWRDTDTQYF
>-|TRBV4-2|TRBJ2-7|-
TGTGCCAGCAGCCATCTCGTCTCCTACGAGCAGTACTTC
CASSHLVSYEQYF
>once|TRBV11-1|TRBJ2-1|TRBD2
TGTGCCAGCAGCTTAGCGCATGGAGCGGGAGTTCTCGACAATGAGCAGTTCTTC
CASSLAHGAGVLDNEQFF
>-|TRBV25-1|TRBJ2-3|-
TGTGCCAGCAGTGAGTTGACTGTCACAGATACGCAGTATTTT
CASSELTVTDTQYF
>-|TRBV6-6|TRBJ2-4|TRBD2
TGTGCCAGCAGTTACCATATGGGAGGGGACATTCAGTACTTC
CASSYHMGGDIQYF
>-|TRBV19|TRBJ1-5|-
TGTGCCAGTAGTGTCCGGGACAACAATCAGCCCCAGCATTTT
CASSVRDNNQPQHF